The source of this T cell receptor beta chain is a study of T cell changes during pregnancy in multiple sclerosis. The CDR3 loop spans 15 amino acids. Unmatched junction bases numbered 9, after V lost 8 bases and J lost 5 bases. Per the germline V gene, CDR1 is MNHEY and CDR2 is SMNVEV (reference sequence). The table came from immunoSEQ multiplex PCR; TCRdb's copy has only in-frame clones and leaves some out. The data show about 130,000 clones, less than 97% seen once. Sequencing used peripheral blood, obtained after pregnancy. V usage is TRBV27 and J usage is TRBJ1-5; 10 bases line up with TRBD1. This TCR derives from a female donor with multiple sclerosis, enrolled in a pregnancy study. This CDR3 reads CASRLGTGAYQPQHF. CDR3 DNA sequence: TGTGCCAGCCGACTCGGGACAGGGGCTTATCAGCCCCAGCATTTT.